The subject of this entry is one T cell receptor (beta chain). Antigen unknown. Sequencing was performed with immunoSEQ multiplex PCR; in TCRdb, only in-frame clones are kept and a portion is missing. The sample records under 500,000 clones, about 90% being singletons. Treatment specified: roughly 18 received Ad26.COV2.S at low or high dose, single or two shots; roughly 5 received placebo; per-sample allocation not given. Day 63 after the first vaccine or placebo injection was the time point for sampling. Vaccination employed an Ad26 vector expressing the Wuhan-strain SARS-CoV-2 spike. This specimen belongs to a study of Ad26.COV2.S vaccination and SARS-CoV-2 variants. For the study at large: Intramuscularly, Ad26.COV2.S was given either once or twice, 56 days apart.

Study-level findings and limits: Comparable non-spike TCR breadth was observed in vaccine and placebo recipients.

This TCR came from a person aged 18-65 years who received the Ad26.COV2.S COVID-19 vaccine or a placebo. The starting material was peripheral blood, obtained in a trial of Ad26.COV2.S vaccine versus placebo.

CDR3: CASSMIRGYNSPLHF. CDR3 nucleotide sequence: TGTGCCAGCAGCATGATCAGGGGTTACAATTCACCCCTCCACTTT. This chain uses TRBV7-8 with TRBJ1-6, with TRBD1 as a possible D gene (6 bases). This CDR3 has 15 amino acids. V gave up 5 bases and J gave up 7 bases, with 15 bases separating them. Germline V gene lookup returns CDR1 SGHVS and CDR2 FQNEAQ.